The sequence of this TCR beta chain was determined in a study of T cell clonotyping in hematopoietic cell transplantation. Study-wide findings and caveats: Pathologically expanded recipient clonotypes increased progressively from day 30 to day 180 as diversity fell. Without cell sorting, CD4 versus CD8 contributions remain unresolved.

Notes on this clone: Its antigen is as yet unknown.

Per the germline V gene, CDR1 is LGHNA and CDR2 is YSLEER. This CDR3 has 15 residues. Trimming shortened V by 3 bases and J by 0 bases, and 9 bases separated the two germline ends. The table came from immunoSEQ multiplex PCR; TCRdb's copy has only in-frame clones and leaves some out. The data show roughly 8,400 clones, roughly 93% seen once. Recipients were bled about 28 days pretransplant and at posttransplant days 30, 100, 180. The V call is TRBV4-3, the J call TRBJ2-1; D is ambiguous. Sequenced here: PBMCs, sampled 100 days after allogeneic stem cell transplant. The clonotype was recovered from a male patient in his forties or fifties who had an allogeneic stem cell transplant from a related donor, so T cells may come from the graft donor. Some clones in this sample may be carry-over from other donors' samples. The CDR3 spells CASSHLAVSYNEQFF. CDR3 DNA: TGCGCCAGCAGCCATCTCGCGGTCTCCTACAATGAGCAGTTCTTC.